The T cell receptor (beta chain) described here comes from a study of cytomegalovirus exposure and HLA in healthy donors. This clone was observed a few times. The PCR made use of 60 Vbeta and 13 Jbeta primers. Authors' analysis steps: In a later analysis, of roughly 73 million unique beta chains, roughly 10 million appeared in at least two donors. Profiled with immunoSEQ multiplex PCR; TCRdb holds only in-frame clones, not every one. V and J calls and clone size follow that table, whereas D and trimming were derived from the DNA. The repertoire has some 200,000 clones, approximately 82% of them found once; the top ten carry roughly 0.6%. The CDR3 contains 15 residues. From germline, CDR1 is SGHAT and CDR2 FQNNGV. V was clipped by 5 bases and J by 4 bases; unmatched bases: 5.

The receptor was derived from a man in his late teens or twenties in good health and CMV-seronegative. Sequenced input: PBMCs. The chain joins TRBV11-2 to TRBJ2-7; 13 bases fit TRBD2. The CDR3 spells CASSHPGLAGYEQYF. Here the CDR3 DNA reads TGTGCCAGCAGCCATCCGGGACTAGCGGGATACGAGCAGTACTTC.